The 9 T cell receptor beta chains reported below all come from one sample, sequenced in a study of technical replicates of blood from four donors. Only in-frame clones appear in the TCRdb table, and some are missing; sequencing was by immunoSEQ multiplex PCR. Of around 17,000 clones detected, 70% to 85% appear once; the ten largest clones hold over 9.5%. Sequencing input: PBMCs. The receptors come from a human donor in good health. Some clones in this sample may be carry-over from other donors' samples.

The chain carries TRBV6-6 and TRBJ1-3; TRBD1 is a possible D gene (6 bases). The CDR3 is 14 amino acids. From germline, CDR1 is MNHNY and CDR2 SVGAGI (reference sequence). Trimming removed 5 bases from V and 4 bases from J, with 12 bases in between. CDR3 sequence (DNA): TGTGCCAGCAGTCAACAGGGTTCGGGAAACACCATATATTTT. Its translation: CASSQQGSGNTIYF.

V gene TRBV4-1 combines with J gene TRBJ2-2; 10 bases are a match to TRBD2. V trimming: 3 bases; J trimming: 4 bases; junction bases outside the gene matches: 5. CDR3 size: 16 residues. CDR1 is MGHRA, CDR2 YSYEKL, per germline. The CDR3 DNA reads as TGCGCCAGCAGCCAGGCTAGCGGGAGAAGCACCGGGGAGCTGTTTTTT. Translation gives CASSQASGRSTGELFF.

The CDR3 nucleotides are TGCGCCAGCGACCCCGGGACAGGGAGCTACGAGCAGTACTTC. This encodes CASDPGTGSYEQYF. The chain uses TRBV5-1 and TRBJ2-7; 9 positions match TRBD1. V gave up 7 bases and J gave up 3 bases; unmatched junction bases: 8. Germline V gives CDR1 SGHRS, CDR2 YFSETQ. The CDR3 is 14 residues long.

The genes are TRBV6-5 and TRBJ2-7; D remains ambiguous. From germline, CDR1 is MNHEY and CDR2 SVGAGI. CDR3 length: 15 residues. V lost 3 bases and J lost 0, with 12 bases in between. The CDR3 loop reads CASSYSGGVSYEQYF. DNA for the CDR3: TGTGCCAGCAGTTATTCCGGTGGAGTCTCCTACGAGCAGTACTTC.

The chain uses TRBV11-2 and TRBJ2-7; 8 bases fit TRBD2. The junction had 9 bases not matched to a gene; V was cut back by 5 bases and J by 0 bases. Germline CDR1 is SGHAT and CDR2 is FQNNGV. This CDR3 is 16 amino acids long. The CDR3 is CASSPGRGGSSYEQYF. The DNA for the CDR3 is TGTGCCAGCAGCCCCGGGAGGGGCGGAAGCTCCTACGAGCAGTACTTC.

The chain employs TRBV10-2 and TRBJ2-7; possibly TRBD2 for D (5 bases). Per the germline V gene, CDR1 is WSHSY and CDR2 is SAAADI. This CDR3 comprises 12 residues. Between the trimmed V and J ends, which lost 9 bases and 6 bases, there was a span of 15 bases. The CDR3 loop reads CASGRRNIEQYF. CDR3 nucleotide sequence: TGCGCCAGTGGACGGAGGAATATCGAGCAGTACTTC.

This chain connects TRBV15 to TRBJ2-7; 10 nucleotides agree with TRBD2. J lost 2 bases, V lost 11 bases, and 3 bases had no gene match. The CDR3 is 12 residues long. Germline CDR1 and CDR2: LNHNV and YYDKDF (reference sequence). CDR3 sequence: CAAGTSAYEQYF. CDR3 nucleotides: TGTGCCGCTGGGACTAGCGCCTACGAGCAGTACTTC. The complete variable domain, with remaining parts taken from reference TRBV15 and TRBJ2-7, reads DAMVIQNPRYQVTQFGKPVTLSCSQTLNHNVMYWYQQKSSQAPKLLFHYYDKDFNNEADTPDNFQSRRPNTSFCFLDIRSPGLGDTAMYLCAAGTSAYEQYFGPGTRLTVT.

J is TRBJ2-3 and V is TRBV4-1; D possibly corresponds to TRBD2 (6 bases). Germline CDR1 MGHRA, CDR2 YSYEKL. The CDR3 loop spans 16 amino acids. Between the trimmed V and J ends, which lost 1 base and 2 bases, there was a span of 13 bases. Here the CDR3 reads CASSQAGTGDTDTQYF. In nucleotides, the CDR3 is TGCGCCAGCAGCCAAGCCGGTACGGGAGACACAGATACGCAGTATTTT.

The chain links TRBV19 to TRBJ2-1; TRBD1 aligns across 7 bases. V lost 10 bases and J lost 6; bases outside the gene matches: 9. Per germline, CDR1 LNHDA and CDR2 SQIVND (reference sequence). CDR3 length equals 13 residues. The CDR3 bases are TGTGCCACCACGGACAGGAGGTCCAATGAGCAGTTCTTC. Translated, it gives CATTDRRSNEQFF.